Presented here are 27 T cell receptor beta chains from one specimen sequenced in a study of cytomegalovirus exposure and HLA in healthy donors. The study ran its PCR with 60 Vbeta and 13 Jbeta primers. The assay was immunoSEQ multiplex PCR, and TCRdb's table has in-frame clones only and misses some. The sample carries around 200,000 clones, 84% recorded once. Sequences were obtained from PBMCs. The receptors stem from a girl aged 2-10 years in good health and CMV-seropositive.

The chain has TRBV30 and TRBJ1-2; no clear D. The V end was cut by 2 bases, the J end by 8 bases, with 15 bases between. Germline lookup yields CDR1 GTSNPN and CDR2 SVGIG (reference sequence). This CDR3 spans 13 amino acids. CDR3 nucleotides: TGTGCCTGGAGTATTATACCGAGTCGGGGCTACACCTTC. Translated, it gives CAWSIIPSRGYTF. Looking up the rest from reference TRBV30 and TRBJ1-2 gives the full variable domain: SQTIHQWPATLVQPVGSPLSLECTVEGTSNPNLYWYRQAAGRGLQLLFYSVGIGQISSEVPQNLSASRPQDRQFILSSKKLLLSDSGFYLCAWSIIPSRGYTFGSGTRLTVV.

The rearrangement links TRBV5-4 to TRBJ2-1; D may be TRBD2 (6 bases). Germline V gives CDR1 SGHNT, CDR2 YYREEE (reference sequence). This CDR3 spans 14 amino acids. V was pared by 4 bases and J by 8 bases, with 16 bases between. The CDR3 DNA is TGTGCCAGCAGCCTCGGAGGGACCGGGGATGAGCAGTTCTTC. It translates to CASSLGGTGDEQFF.

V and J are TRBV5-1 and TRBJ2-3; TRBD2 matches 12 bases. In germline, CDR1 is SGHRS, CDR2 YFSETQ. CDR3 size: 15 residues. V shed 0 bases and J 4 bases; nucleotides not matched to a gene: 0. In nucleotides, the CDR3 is TGCGCCAGCAGCTTGGCTAGCGGGAGGGCAGATACGCAGTATTTT. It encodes CASSLASGRADTQYF.

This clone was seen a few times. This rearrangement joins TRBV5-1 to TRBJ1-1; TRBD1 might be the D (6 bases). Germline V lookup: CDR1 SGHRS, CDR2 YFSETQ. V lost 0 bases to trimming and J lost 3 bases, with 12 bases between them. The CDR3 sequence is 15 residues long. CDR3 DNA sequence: TGCGCCAGCAGCTTGGTTCAGGGGCTTCACACTGAAGCTTTCTTT. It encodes CASSLVQGLHTEAFF.

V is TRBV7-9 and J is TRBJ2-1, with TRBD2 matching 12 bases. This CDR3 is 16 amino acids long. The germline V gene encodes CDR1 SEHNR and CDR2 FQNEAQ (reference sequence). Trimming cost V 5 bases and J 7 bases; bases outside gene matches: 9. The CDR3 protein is CASSPWTSGDKNEQFF. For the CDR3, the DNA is TGTGCCAGCAGCCCCTGGACTAGCGGGGATAAGAATGAGCAGTTCTTC.

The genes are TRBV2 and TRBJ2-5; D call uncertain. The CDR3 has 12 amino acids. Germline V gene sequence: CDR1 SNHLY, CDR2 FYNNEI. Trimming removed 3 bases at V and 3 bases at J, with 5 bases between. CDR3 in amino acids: CASSEVEETQYF. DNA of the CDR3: TGTGCCAGCAGTGAGGTAGAAGAGACCCAGTACTTC. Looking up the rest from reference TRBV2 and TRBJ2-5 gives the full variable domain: EPEVTQTPSHQVTQMGQEVILRCVPISNHLYFYWYRQILGQKVEFLVSFYNNEISEKSEIFDDQFSVERPDGSNFTLKIRSTKLEDSAMYFCASSEVEETQYFGPGTRLLVL.

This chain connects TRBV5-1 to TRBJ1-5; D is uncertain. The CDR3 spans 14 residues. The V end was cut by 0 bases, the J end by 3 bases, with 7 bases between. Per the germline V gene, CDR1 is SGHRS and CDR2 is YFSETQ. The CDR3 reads CASSLDGPNQPQHF. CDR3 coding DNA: TGCGCCAGCAGCTTGGATGGGCCCAATCAGCCCCAGCATTTT.

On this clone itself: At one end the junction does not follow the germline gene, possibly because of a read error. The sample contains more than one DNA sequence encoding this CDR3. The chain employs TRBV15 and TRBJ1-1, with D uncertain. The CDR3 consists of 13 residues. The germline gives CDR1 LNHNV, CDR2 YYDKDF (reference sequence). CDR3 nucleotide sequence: TGCGCCACCAGCAGAGATATGAACACTGAAGCTTTCTTT. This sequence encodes CATSRDMNTEAFF. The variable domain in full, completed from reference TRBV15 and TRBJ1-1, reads DAMVIQNPRYQVTQFGKPVTLSCSQTLNHNVMYWYQQKSSQAPKLLFHYYDKDFNNEADTPDNFQSRRPNTSFCFLDIRSPGLGDTAMYLCATSRDMNTEAFFGQGTRLTVV.

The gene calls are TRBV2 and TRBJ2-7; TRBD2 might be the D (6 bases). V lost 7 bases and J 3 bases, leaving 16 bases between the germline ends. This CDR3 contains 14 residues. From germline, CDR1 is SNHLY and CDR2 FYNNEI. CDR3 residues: CASKREEVNYEQYF. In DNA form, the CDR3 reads TGTGCCAGCAAAAGGGAGGAAGTGAACTACGAGCAGTACTTC.

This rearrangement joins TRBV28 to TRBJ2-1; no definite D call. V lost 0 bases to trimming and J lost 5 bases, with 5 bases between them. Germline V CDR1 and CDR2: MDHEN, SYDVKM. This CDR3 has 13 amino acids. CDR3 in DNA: TGTGCCAGCAGTTTATGGTTAGACAATGAGCAGTTCTTC. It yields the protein CASSLWLDNEQFF.

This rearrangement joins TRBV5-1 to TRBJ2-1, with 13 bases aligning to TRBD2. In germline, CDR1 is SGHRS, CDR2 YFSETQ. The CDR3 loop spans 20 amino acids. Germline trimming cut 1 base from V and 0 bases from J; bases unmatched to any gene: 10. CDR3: CASSLLLAGGPASSYNEQFF. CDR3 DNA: TGCGCCAGCAGCTTGCTACTAGCGGGAGGGCCGGCTAGCTCCTACAATGAGCAGTTCTTC.

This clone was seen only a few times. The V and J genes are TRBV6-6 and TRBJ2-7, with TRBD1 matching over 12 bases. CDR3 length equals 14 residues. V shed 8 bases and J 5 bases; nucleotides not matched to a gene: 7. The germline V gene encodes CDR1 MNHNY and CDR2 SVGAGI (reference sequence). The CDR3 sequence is CASWAGQGAHEQYF. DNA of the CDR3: TGTGCCAGCTGGGCGGGACAGGGGGCCCACGAGCAGTACTTC.

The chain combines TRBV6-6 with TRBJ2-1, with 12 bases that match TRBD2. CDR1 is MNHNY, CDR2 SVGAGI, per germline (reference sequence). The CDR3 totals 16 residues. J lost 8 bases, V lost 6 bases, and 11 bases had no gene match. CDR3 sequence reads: CASREGLAGGRDEQFF. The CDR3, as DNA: TGTGCCAGCAGGGAGGGGCTAGCGGGAGGGCGCGATGAGCAGTTCTTC.

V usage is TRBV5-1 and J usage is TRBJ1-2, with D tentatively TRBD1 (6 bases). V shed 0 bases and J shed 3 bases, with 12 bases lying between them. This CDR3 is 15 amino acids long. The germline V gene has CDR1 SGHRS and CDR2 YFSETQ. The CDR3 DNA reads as TGCGCCAGCAGCTTGGAGGGGGAGGGCTACTATGGCTACACCTTC. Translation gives CASSLEGEGYYGYTF.

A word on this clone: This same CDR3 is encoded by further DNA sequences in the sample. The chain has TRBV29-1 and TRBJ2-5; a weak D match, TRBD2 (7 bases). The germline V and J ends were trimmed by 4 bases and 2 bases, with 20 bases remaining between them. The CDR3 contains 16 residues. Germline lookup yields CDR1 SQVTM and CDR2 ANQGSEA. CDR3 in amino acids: CSVALFGGHTQETQYF. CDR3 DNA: TGCAGCGTTGCCCTTTTCGGGGGGCACACACAAGAGACCCAGTACTTC.

CDR3 sequence reads: CASSAAGTQFLDTQYF. The CDR3 DNA reads as TGCGCCAGCAGCGCAGCCGGGACACAGTTCTTGGATACGCAGTATTTT. The chain joins TRBV5-1 to TRBJ2-3, with D perhaps TRBD1 (6 bases). The CDR3 spans 16 residues. Germline loops: CDR1 SGHRS, CDR2 YFSETQ. Trimming pared 4 bases from V and 6 bases from J, leaving 21 bases between.

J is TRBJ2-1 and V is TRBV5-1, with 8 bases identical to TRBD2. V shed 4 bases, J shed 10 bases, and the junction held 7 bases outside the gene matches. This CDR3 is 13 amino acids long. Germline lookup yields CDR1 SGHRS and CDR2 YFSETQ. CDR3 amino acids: CASSPGGLREQFF. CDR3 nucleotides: TGCGCCAGCAGCCCGGGGGGGCTCCGGGAGCAGTTCTTC. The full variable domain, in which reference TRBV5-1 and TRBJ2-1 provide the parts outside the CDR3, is KAGVTQTPRYLIKTRGQQVTLSCSPISGHRSVSWYQQTPGQGLQFLFEYFSETQRNKGNFPGRFSGRQFSNSRSEMNVSTLELGDSALYLCASSPGGLREQFFGPGTRLTVL.

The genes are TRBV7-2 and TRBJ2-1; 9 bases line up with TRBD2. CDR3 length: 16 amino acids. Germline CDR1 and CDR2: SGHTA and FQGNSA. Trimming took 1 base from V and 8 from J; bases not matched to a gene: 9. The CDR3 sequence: CASSLEGLAGRDEQFF. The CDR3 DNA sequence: TGTGCCAGCAGCTTAGAGGGTCTAGCGGGACGTGATGAGCAGTTCTTC.

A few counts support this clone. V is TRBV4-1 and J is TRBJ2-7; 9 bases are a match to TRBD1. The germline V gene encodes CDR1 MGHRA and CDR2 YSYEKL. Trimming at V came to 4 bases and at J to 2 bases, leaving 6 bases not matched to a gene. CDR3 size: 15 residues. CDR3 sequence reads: CASSPGQGITYEQYF. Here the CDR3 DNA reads TGCGCCAGCAGCCCCGGACAGGGGATAACCTACGAGCAGTACTTC.

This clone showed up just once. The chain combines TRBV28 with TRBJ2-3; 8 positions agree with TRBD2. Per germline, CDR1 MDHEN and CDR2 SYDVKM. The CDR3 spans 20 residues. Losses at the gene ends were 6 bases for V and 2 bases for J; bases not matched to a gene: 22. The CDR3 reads CASRPPGLGLRVSHTDTQYF. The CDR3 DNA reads TGTGCCAGCAGGCCTCCGGGACTAGGCCTAAGGGTATCCCACACAGATACGCAGTATTTT.

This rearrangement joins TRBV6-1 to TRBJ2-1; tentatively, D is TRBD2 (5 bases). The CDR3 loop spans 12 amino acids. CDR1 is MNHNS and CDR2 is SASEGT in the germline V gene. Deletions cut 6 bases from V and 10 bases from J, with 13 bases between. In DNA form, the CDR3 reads TGTGCCAGCAGGTCGGACTCCGAGGAGCAGTTCTTC. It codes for CASRSDSEEQFF.

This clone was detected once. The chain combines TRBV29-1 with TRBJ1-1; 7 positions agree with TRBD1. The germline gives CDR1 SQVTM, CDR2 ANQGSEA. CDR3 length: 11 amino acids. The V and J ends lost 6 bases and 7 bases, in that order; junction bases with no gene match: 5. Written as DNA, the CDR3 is TGCAGCGTCACAGGGGCCGGTGAAGCTTTCTTT. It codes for CSVTGAGEAFF.

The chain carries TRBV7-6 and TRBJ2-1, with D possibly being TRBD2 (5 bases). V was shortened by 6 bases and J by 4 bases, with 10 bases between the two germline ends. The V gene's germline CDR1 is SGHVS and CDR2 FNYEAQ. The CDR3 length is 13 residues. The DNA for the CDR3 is TGTGCCAGCAGTCCAATAGCGTACAATGAGCAGTTCTTC. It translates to CASSPIAYNEQFF.

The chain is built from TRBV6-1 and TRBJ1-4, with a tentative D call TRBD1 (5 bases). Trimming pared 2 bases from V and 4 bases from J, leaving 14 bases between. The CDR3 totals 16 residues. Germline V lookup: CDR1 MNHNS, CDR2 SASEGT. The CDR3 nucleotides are TGTGCCAGCAGTGAATTTCGGGGCGGGGGTAATGAAAAACTGTTTTTT. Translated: CASSEFRGGGNEKLFF.

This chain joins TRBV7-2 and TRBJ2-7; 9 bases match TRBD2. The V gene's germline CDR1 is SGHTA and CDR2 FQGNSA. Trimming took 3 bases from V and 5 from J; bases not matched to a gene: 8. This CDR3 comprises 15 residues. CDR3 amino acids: CASSFSGGGGNEQYF. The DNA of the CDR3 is TGTGCCAGCAGCTTCTCTGGCGGGGGGGGCAACGAGCAGTACTTC.

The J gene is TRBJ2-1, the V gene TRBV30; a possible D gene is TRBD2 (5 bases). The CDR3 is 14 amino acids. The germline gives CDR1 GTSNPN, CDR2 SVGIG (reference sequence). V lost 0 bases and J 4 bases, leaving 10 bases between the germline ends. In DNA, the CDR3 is TGTGCCTGGAGTGTCGCCGAGGGATACAATGAGCAGTTCTTC. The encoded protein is CAWSVAEGYNEQFF.

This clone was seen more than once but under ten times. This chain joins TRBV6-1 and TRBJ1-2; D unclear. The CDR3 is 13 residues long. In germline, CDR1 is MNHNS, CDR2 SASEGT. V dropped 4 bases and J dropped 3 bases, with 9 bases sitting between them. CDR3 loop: CASSVTDYYGYTF. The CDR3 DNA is TGTGCCAGCAGTGTTACAGATTACTATGGCTACACCTTC.